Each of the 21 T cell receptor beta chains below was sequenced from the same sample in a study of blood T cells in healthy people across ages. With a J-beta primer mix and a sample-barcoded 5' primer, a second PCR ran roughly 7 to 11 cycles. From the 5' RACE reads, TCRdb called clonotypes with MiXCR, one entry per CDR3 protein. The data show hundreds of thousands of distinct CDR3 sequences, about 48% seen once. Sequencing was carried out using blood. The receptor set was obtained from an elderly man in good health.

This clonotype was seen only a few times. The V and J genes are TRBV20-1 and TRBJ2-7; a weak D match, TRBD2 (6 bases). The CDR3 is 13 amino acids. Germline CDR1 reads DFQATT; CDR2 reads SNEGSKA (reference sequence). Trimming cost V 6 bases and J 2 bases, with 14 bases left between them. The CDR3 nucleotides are TGCAGTGCCACCGGGACTGACACCTACGAGCAGTACTTC. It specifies CSATGTDTYEQYF.

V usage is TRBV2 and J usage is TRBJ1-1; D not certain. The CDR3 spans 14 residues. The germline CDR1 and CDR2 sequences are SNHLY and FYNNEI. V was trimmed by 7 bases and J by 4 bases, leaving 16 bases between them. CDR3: CASTVRLIPTEAFF. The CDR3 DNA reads TGTGCCAGCACAGTCCGTCTGATACCCACTGAAGCTTTCTTT.

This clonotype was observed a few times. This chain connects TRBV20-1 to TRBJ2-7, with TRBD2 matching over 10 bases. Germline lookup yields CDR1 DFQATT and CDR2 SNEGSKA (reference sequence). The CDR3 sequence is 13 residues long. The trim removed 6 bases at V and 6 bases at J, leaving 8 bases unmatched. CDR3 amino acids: CSAPLAGALEQYF. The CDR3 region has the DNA TGCAGTGCCCCGCTAGCGGGAGCCCTCGAGCAGTACTTC.

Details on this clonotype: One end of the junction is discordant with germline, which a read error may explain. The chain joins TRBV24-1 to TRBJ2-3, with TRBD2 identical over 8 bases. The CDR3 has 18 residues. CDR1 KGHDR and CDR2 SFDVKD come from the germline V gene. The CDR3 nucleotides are TGTACCACCAGTGATTTTGGGTCCAGCGGGAGAAGCACAGATACGCAGTATTTT. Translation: CTTSDFGSSGRSTDTQYF.

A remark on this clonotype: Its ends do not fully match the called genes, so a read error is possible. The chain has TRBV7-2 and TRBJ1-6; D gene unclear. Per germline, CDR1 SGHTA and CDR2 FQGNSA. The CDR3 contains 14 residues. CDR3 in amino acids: CATSLVTYNSPLHF. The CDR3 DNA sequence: TGTGCCACCAGCTTGGTTACGTATAATTCACCCCTCCACTTT.

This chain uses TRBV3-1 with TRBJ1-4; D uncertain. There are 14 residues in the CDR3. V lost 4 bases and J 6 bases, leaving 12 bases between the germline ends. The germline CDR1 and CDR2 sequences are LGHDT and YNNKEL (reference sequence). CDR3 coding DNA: TGTGCCAGCAGCCGGACGGGCGGTTATGAAAAACTGTTTTTT. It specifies CASSRTGGYEKLFF.

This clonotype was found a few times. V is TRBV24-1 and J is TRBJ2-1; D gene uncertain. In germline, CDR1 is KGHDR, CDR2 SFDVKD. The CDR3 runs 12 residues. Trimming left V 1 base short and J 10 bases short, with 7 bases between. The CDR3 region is CATSDFRGEQFF. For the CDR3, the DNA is TGTGCCACCAGTGATTTCCGAGGAGAGCAGTTCTTC.

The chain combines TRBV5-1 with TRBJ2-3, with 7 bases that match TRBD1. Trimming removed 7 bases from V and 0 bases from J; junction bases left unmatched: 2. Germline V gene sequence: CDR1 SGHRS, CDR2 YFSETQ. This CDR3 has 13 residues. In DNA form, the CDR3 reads TGCGCCAGCGAGGGGGCTAGCACAGATACGCAGTATTTT. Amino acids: CASEGASTDTQYF.

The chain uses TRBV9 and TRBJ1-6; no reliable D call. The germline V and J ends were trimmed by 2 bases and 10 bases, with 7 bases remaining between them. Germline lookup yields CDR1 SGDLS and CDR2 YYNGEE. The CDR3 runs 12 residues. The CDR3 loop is CASSVSGSPLHF. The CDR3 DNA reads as TGTGCCAGCAGCGTCAGCGGGTCACCCCTCCACTTT.

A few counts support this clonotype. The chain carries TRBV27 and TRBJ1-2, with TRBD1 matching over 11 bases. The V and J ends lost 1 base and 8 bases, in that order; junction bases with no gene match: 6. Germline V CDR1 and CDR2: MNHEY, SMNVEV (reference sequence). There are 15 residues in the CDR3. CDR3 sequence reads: CASSLLGTGGSGYTF. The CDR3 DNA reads TGTGCCAGCAGTTTATTGGGGACAGGGGGTAGCGGCTACACCTTC.

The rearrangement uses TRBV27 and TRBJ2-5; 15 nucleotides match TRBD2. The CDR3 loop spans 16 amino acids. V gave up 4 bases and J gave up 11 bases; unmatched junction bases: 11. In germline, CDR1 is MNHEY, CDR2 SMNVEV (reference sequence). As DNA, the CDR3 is TGTGCCAGCAGTTACGGACTAGCGGGAGGGGGCAATGAGCAGTACTTC. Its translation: CASSYGLAGGGNEQYF.

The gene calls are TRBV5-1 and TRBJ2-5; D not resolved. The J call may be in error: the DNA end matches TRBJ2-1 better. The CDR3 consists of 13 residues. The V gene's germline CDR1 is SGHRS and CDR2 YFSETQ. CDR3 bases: TGCGCCAGCGCTCTCGGGCTGCAAGAGACCCAGTTCTTC. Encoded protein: CASALGLQETQFF.

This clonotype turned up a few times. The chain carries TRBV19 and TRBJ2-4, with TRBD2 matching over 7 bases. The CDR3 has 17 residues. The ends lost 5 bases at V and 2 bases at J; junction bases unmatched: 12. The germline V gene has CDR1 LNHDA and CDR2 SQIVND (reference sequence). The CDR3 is CASSFGGSGHTKNIQYF. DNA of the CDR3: TGTGCCAGTAGTTTCGGGGGGAGCGGTCACACCAAAAACATTCAGTACTTC.

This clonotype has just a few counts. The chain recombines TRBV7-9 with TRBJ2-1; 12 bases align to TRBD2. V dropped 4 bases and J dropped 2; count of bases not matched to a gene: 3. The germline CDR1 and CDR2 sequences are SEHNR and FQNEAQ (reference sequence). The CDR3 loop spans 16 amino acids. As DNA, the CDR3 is TGTGCCAGCAGCTCTTGGACTAGCGGGACCTACAATGAGCAGTTCTTC. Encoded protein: CASSSWTSGTYNEQFF.

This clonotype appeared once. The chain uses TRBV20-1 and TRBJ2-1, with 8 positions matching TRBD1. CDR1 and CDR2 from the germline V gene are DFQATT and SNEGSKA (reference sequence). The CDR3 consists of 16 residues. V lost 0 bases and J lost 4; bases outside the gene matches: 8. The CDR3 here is CSARDPPTGVYNEQFF. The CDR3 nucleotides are TGCAGTGCTAGAGATCCTCCGACAGGGGTTTACAATGAGCAGTTCTTC.

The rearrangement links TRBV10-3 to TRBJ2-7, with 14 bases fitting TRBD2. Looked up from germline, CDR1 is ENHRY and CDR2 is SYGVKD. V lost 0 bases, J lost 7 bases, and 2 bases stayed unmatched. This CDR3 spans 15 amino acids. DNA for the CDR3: TGTGCCATCAGTGAGTCGGGACTAGCGGGAGATGAGCAGTACTTC. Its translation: CAISESGLAGDEQYF.

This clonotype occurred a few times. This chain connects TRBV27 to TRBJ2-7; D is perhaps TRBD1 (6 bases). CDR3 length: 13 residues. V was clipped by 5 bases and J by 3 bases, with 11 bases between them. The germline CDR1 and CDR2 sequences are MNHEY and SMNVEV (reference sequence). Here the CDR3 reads CASSRQAHYEQYF. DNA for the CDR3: TGTGCCAGCAGTCGACAGGCCCACTACGAGCAGTACTTC.

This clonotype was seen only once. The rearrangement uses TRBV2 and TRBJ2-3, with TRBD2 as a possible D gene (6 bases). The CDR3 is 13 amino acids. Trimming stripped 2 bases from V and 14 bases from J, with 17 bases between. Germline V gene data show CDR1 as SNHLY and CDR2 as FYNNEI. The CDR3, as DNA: TGTGCCAGCAGTGAAAGAGGTTGGGCCGGGAGGTATTTT. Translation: CASSERGWAGRYF.

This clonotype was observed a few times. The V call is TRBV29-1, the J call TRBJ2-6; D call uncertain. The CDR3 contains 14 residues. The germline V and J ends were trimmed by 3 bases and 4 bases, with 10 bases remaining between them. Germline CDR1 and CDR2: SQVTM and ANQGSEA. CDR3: CSVDALAGANVLTF. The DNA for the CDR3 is TGCAGCGTTGATGCCCTGGCCGGGGCCAACGTCCTGACTTTC.

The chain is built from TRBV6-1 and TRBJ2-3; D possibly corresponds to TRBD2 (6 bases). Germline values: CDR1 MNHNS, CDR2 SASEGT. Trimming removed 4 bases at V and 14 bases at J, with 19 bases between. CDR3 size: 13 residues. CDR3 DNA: TGTGCCAGCAGTGGGGACTCCCACAGATACGCGTATTTT. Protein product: CASSGDSHRYAYF.

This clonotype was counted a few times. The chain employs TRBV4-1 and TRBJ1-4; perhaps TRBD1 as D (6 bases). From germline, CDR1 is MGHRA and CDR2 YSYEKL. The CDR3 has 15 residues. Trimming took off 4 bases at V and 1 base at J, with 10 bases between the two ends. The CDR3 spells CASSRQGGTNEKLFF. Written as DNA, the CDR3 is TGCGCCAGCAGCCGACAAGGGGGAACTAATGAAAAACTGTTTTTT.